Sequencing of this TCR beta chain was carried out in a study of blood T cell repertoires in COVID-19. Overall study context: Italy, Spain and the United States were the sources of the convalescent and acute COVID-19 samples. Sources were T cells, B-cell-depleted T cells, or PBMCs; the material itself was cDNA or gDNA.

The V segment lost 4 bases and the J segment 5 bases; nucleotides outside the gene matches: 6. The CDR3 has 14 residues. Germline values: CDR1 LGHNA, CDR2 YNFKEQ. As processed by the authors: For nucleated cells, counts were estimated from reference gene primer amplification. Clones were sequenced by immunoSEQ multiplex PCR, and TCRdb holds only the in-frame ones, with some missing. V and J calls and clone size follow that table, whereas D and trimming were derived from the DNA. This sample carries 100,000 or so clones, approximately 88% of them seen once, and the ten largest clones take over 0.45%. The chain joins TRBV4-2 to TRBJ2-7; 9 bases are a match to TRBD1. Sequenced input: peripheral blood. The TCR comes from a man aged 60-69 years with acute or convalescent COVID-19. CDR3 sequence reads: CASSLSDRGNEQYF. CDR3 DNA sequence: TGTGCCAGCAGCCTCTCGGACAGGGGCAACGAGCAGTACTTC.